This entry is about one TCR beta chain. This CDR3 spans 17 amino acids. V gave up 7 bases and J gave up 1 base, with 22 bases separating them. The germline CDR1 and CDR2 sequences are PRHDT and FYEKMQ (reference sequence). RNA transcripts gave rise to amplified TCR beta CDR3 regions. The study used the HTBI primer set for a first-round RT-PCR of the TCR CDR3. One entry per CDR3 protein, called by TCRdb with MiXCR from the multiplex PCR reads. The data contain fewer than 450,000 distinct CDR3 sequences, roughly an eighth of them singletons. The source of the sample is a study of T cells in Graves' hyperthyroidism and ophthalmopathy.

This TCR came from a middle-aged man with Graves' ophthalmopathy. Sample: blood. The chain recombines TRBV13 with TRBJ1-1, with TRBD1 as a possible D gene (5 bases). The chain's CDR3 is CASTLFLERGQNTEAFF. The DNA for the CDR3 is TGTGCCAGCACGCTTTTTTTGGAAAGAGGACAGAACACTGAAGCTTTCTTT.